The text below deals with one T cell receptor (beta chain). The data originate from a study of control samples from healthy donors and cancer patients. This table comes from immunoSEQ multiplex PCR, and its TCRdb copy is limited to in-frame clones, with some not included. The table records around 170,000 clones, 90% of them present only once. This CDR3 has 17 amino acids. V lost 5 bases and J lost 0, with 17 bases in between. Germline V gene sequence: CDR1 SGHAT, CDR2 FQNNGV. Specimen: blood. The sequence was collected from a woman aged 50 to 65 in good health. The V call is TRBV11-2, the J call TRBJ1-3, with D possibly matching TRBD1 (6 bases). DNA of the CDR3: TGTGCCAGCAGCCCACAGGGACACCCGAGCTCTGGAAACACCATATATTTT. It yields the protein CASSPQGHPSSGNTIYF.